A single sample gave rise to the 24 T cell receptor beta chains below, sequenced in a study of blood T cell repertoires in COVID-19. This table comes from immunoSEQ multiplex PCR, and its TCRdb copy is limited to in-frame clones, with some not included. The repertoire includes some 150,000 clones, less than 90% of them detected once, and 35% to 40% sits in the top ten. Sequencing used peripheral blood. The receptors here all came from a human donor in a cohort sampled during active COVID-19.

The chain carries TRBV28 and TRBJ2-3; D call uncertain. CDR1 MDHEN and CDR2 SYDVKM come from the germline V gene. V was trimmed by 2 bases and J by 4 bases, leaving 10 bases between them. This CDR3 contains 14 residues. CDR3 coding DNA: TGTGCCAGCAGTTTACGGTCTAGGTCAGATACGCAGTATTTT. Translated: CASSLRSRSDTQYF. The full variable domain, with the rest looked up from reference TRBV28 and TRBJ2-3, is DVKVTQSSRYLVKRTGEKVFLECVQDMDHENMFWYRQDPGLGLRLIYFSYDVKMKEKGDIPEGYSVSREKKERFSLILESASTNQTSMYLCASSLRSRSDTQYFGPGTRLTVL.

This clone was seen just once. The chain employs TRBV5-1 and TRBJ1-1, with D perhaps TRBD1 (6 bases). CDR1 SGHRS and CDR2 YFSETQ come from the germline V gene. Deletions cut 0 bases from V and 10 bases from J, with 13 bases between. This CDR3 comprises 13 residues. CDR3 sequence reads: CASSLDRTGLAFF. In DNA form, the CDR3 reads TGCGCCAGCAGCTTGGATCGCACAGGGTTAGCTTTCTTT.

This clone was seen just once. The J gene is TRBJ1-2, the V gene TRBV6-6; 9 bases are a match to TRBD1. The CDR3 is 17 amino acids. Germline values: CDR1 MNHNY, CDR2 SVGAGI (reference sequence). The V segment lost 5 bases and the J segment 4 bases; nucleotides outside the gene matches: 14. The CDR3 DNA reads TGTGCCAGCAGTCCCGGGGGAGGACAGGGGATGAGCTATGGCTACACCTTC. This codes for CASSPGGGQGMSYGYTF.

The chain links TRBV5-5 to TRBJ2-7; no clear D gene. This CDR3 has 15 residues. Germline CDR1 is SGHKS and CDR2 is YYEKEE (reference sequence). V gave up 0 bases and J gave up 3 bases, with 13 bases separating them. In DNA, the CDR3 is TGTGCCAGCAGCTTGGATCCGGTTCGGAGCTACGAGCAGTACTTC. Amino acid sequence: CASSLDPVRSYEQYF. The whole variable domain, remainder taken from reference TRBV5-5 and TRBJ2-7, is DAGVTQSPTHLIKTRGQQVTLRCSPISGHKSVSWYQQVLGQGPQFIFQYYEKEERGRGNFPDRFSARQFPNYSSELNVNALLLGDSALYLCASSLDPVRSYEQYFGPGTRLTVT.

This clone was recorded a few times. This chain uses TRBV9 with TRBJ1-2; possibly TRBD1 for D (5 bases). Trimming shortened V by 4 bases and J by 4 bases, and 17 bases separated the two germline ends. There are 15 residues in the CDR3. Germline V CDR1 and CDR2: SGDLS, YYNGEE. The CDR3 nucleotides read TGTGCCAGCAGCTCCGACAGTAACTGGGCCTATGGCTACACCTTC. Translation gives CASSSDSNWAYGYTF.

The chain recombines TRBV6-2 or TRBV6-3 with TRBJ2-7, with TRBD1 matching over 9 bases. The CDR3 extends over 14 amino acids. The J segment lost 1 base and the V segment lost 6 bases, leaving 4 bases of the junction unmatched. Germline CDR1 reads MNHEY; CDR2 reads SVGEGT. CDR3 region: CASSETGGSYEQYF. CDR3 bases: TGTGCCAGCAGCGAGACAGGGGGATCCTACGAGCAGTACTTC.

The rearrangement links TRBV7-3 to TRBJ2-5, with a tentative D call TRBD2 (6 bases). Germline CDR1 is SGHTA and CDR2 is FQGTGA. This CDR3 contains 15 residues. The V end lost 4 bases, the J end lost 4 bases, and 16 bases lay between the germline ends. The CDR3 loop is CASSSTGVFGETQYF. As DNA, the CDR3 is TGTGCCAGCAGCTCCACGGGGGTGTTCGGAGAGACCCAGTACTTC.

The rearrangement uses TRBV5-8 and TRBJ2-1; 8 bases are shared with TRBD1. The CDR3 runs to 16 residues. CDR1 and CDR2 (germline): SGHTS, YDEGEE. Trimming removed 4 bases from V and 2 bases from J; junction bases left unmatched: 8. The CDR3 sequence is CASSPMSTGAYNEQFF. As DNA, the CDR3 is TGTGCCAGCAGCCCTATGTCGACAGGGGCCTACAATGAGCAGTTCTTC.

This clone was detected a few times. V is TRBV19 and J is TRBJ1-6; TRBD1 agrees at 9 bases. The CDR3 extends over 13 amino acids. The V segment lost 8 bases and the J segment 7 bases; nucleotides outside the gene matches: 3. Looked up from germline, CDR1 is LNHDA and CDR2 is SQIVND (reference sequence). The CDR3 nucleotides are TGTGCCAGTGGACAGGGGTGGAATTCACCCCTCCACTTT. Its protein is CASGQGWNSPLHF.

The genes are TRBV5-1 and TRBJ2-1; 13 bases align to TRBD2. The germline gives CDR1 SGHRS, CDR2 YFSETQ. V trimming: 4 bases; J trimming: 3 bases; junction bases outside the gene matches: 16. The CDR3 runs to 20 residues. In DNA, the CDR3 is TGCGCCAGCAGCCCCCGCCGACCCGGGGGACTAGCGGGGTTCTACAATGAGCAGTTCTTC. It encodes CASSPRRPGGLAGFYNEQFF.

The chain is built from TRBV9 and TRBJ2-3, with D maybe TRBD2 (7 bases). Germline V gene lookup returns CDR1 SGDLS and CDR2 YYNGEE. The CDR3 extends over 16 amino acids. Trimming cost V 1 base and J 4 bases, with 16 bases left between them. Here the CDR3 reads CASSVWGLAESDTQYF. The CDR3 DNA sequence: TGTGCCAGCAGCGTATGGGGGCTAGCGGAGTCAGATACGCAGTATTTT.

The rearrangement links TRBV4-3 to TRBJ1-6, with D perhaps matching TRBD1 (6 bases). Per the germline V gene, CDR1 is LGHNA and CDR2 is YSLEER. The CDR3 has 16 residues. V was trimmed by 4 bases and J by 9 bases, leaving 19 bases between them. The CDR3 region is CASSLSYRELGSPLHF. Written as DNA, the CDR3 is TGCGCCAGCAGCCTTTCCTACAGGGAGCTAGGTTCACCCCTCCACTTT.

The chain joins TRBV3-1 (or the pseudogene TRBV3-2) to TRBJ1-2, with D possibly being TRBD1 (5 bases). This CDR3 spans 13 amino acids. Germline assignment: CDR1 LGHDT and CDR2 YNNKEL (reference sequence). The V end lost 4 bases, the J end lost 5 bases, and 11 bases lay between the germline ends. CDR3 region: CASSLDRKYGYTF. The CDR3 DNA sequence: TGTGCCAGCAGCCTCGACAGAAAATATGGCTACACCTTC.

This rearrangement joins TRBV4-3 to TRBJ1-2, with TRBD1 as a possible D gene (5 bases). Per the germline V gene, CDR1 is LGHNA and CDR2 is YSLEER. The CDR3 runs 15 residues. V was trimmed by 0 bases and J by 4 bases, leaving 12 bases between them. CDR3 nucleotide sequence: TGCGCCAGCAGCCAAGATCCCAGGGAAGCCTATGGCTACACCTTC. Translation gives CASSQDPREAYGYTF.

The chain combines TRBV9 with TRBJ2-3; no firm D call. Germline lookup yields CDR1 SGDLS and CDR2 YYNGEE. Trimming left V 0 bases short and J 7 bases short, with 6 bases between. The CDR3 is 12 residues long. The CDR3 loop reads CASSVDGYTQYF. Written as DNA, the CDR3 is TGTGCCAGCAGCGTAGACGGGTATACGCAGTATTTT.

The chain is built from TRBV4-1 and TRBJ1-2; 11 nucleotides line up with TRBD1. The junction had 6 bases not matched to a gene; V was cut back by 3 bases and J by 3 bases. The CDR3 runs 16 residues. Germline CDR1 reads MGHRA; CDR2 reads YSYEKL. The DNA of the CDR3 is TGCGCCAGCAGCCACATCCGGACAGGGGGCCACTATGGCTACACCTTC. Protein sequence: CASSHIRTGGHYGYTF.

The gene calls are TRBV7-2 and TRBJ1-5; 8 nucleotides line up with TRBD1. This CDR3 comprises 15 residues. The V gene's germline CDR1 is SGHTA and CDR2 FQGNSA. Trimming at V came to 5 bases and at J to 0 bases, leaving 3 bases not matched to a gene. CDR3 sequence: CASSLGQGSNQPQHF. DNA for the CDR3: TGTGCCAGCAGCCTAGGACAGGGTAGCAATCAGCCCCAGCATTTT.

This rearrangement joins TRBV21-1 to TRBJ1-2. TRBV21-1 corresponds to a pseudogene. CDR3 length: 11 amino acids. The CDR3 nucleotides are TGTGCCAGCAGCGACTTCAATGGCTACACCTTC. This gives the protein CASSDFNGYTF.

V usage is TRBV5-5 and J usage is TRBJ1-5, with no clear D. The V gene lost 3 bases and the J gene lost 1 base, with 8 bases spanning the gap. This CDR3 comprises 14 residues. In germline, CDR1 is SGHKS, CDR2 YYEKEE (reference sequence). CDR3 nucleotides: TGTGCCAGCAGCTCAATGTCCAGCAATCAGCCCCAGCATTTT. Translated: CASSSMSSNQPQHF.

This sequence joins TRBV4-3 and TRBJ2-1, with 14 bases aligning to TRBD2. CDR3 length: 17 amino acids. Trimming took 4 bases from V and 1 from J; bases not matched to a gene: 3. Germline-derived CDR1 and CDR2 are LGHNA and YSLEER. This CDR3 reads CASSPRTSGGSYNEQFF. The CDR3 bases are TGCGCCAGCAGCCCCCGGACTAGCGGGGGGTCCTACAATGAGCAGTTCTTC.

The chain carries TRBV12-5 and TRBJ1-1; 7 nucleotides agree with TRBD1. Per germline, CDR1 LGHNT and CDR2 FRNRAP. V was clipped by 4 bases and J by 3 bases; unmatched bases: 5. This CDR3 is built from 14 residues. CDR3: CASGSTTGDTEAFF. CDR3 DNA sequence: TGTGCTAGTGGTTCAACCACAGGGGACACTGAAGCTTTCTTT.

The chain carries TRBV18 and TRBJ1-5, with 9 bases matching TRBD1. The CDR3 loop spans 17 amino acids. Trimming cost V 3 bases and J 7 bases; bases outside gene matches: 13. Germline CDR1 and CDR2: KGHSH and LQKENI. CDR3 in DNA: TGTGCCAGCTCACCCAATGCCGGACAGGGGCTCCACCAGCCCCAGCATTTT. Amino acid sequence: CASSPNAGQGLHQPQHF.

This clone occurred a few times. Other DNA sequences of this sample code for an identical CDR3. The V and J genes are TRBV9 and TRBJ2-7; TRBD1 might be the D (6 bases). This CDR3 is 14 amino acids long. V dropped 4 bases and J dropped 1 base, with 12 bases sitting between them. CDR1 and CDR2 (germline): SGDLS, YYNGEE. CDR3 nucleotide sequence: TGTGCCAGCAGCCCCCGAGACAGGTCCTACGAGCAGTACTTC. Translating gives CASSPRDRSYEQYF.

The chain is built from TRBV3-1 (or the pseudogene TRBV3-2) and TRBJ1-4; D is ambiguous. The germline CDR1 and CDR2 sequences are LGHDT and YNNKEL (reference sequence). Trimming took 4 bases from V and 4 from J, leaving 13 bases between them. The CDR3 consists of 15 residues. CDR3 DNA: TGTGCCAGCAGCCCCTTCGCGGCCCGTAATGAAAAACTGTTTTTT. It codes for CASSPFAARNEKLFF.